This entry features one TCR beta chain sequence. Its target is unknown. At one of its ends the junction is not consistent with the germline gene, which may arise from a read error. The data originate from a study of T cells after yellow fever vaccination. General study findings and limits: Of the clonotypes, a small share occurred in both CD4 and CD8 compartments. Researchers report a weaker secondary response that nonetheless peaked faster, day 5 versus 15.

UMIs and a universal primer site were added when TCR cDNA was made by 5'RACE template switching. TCRdb re-derived calls from the 5' RACE reads in MiXCR, one entry per CDR3 protein. In the table there are about 360,000 distinct CDR3 sequences, around 6.4% of which are singletons. Germline V gene data show CDR1 as DFQATT and CDR2 as SNEGSKA (reference sequence). CDR3 size: 15 residues. The clonotype originates from a man aged 25-40 years who received the YFV17D yellow fever vaccine. The sequences come from PBMCs, collected 5 days after the yellow fever booster vaccination. The chain combines TRBV20-1 with TRBJ2-3, with 13 bases fitting TRBD2. As DNA, the CDR3 is TGCTGTGCTAGTCGTGGGACTAGCGGGAAAGAAACGCAGTATTTT. Translating gives CCASRGTSGKETQYF.